The 31 T cell receptor beta chains below were found in one sample sequenced in a study of T cells in Graves' hyperthyroidism and ophthalmopathy. TCR beta CDR3 regions were amplified from RNA. HTBI primers drove first-round RT-PCR of the TCR CDR3. Each CDR3 protein is one row after TCRdb ran MiXCR on the multiplex PCR reads. Altogether some 620,000 distinct CDR3 sequences are present, around 16% being singletons, with the ten largest covering 3% to 4.5%. Sequencing was carried out using blood. Receptor source: a woman younger than 45 with Graves' hyperthyroidism.

This clonotype was recorded a few times. V is TRBV18 and J is TRBJ1-3; no reliable D call. Germline V gene data show CDR1 as KGHSH and CDR2 as LQKENI. This CDR3 contains 14 residues. V was clipped by 2 bases and J by 3 bases, with 8 bases between them. CDR3 sequence: CASSPGNLGNTIYF. For the CDR3, the DNA is TGTGCCAGCTCACCAGGGAATCTTGGAAACACCATATATTTT. Together with reference TRBV18 and TRBJ1-3, the CDR3 gives the full variable domain: NAGVMQNPRHLVRRRGQEARLRCSPMKGHSHVYWYRQLPEEGLKFMVYLQKENIIDESGMPKERFSAEFPKEGPSILRIQQVVRGDSAAYFCASSPGNLGNTIYFGEGSWLTVV.

This clonotype was counted at least ten times. The V gene is TRBV28, the J gene TRBJ2-6; the D gene is possibly TRBD2 (7 bases). There are 14 residues in the CDR3. Germline values: CDR1 MDHEN, CDR2 SYDVKM. The V and J ends lost 11 bases and 0 bases respectively, with 11 bases between them. The DNA for the CDR3 is TGTGCCTCTCGGGGGGCCTCTGGGGCCAACGTCCTGACTTTC. The encoded protein is CASRGASGANVLTF.

The J gene is TRBJ1-4, the V gene TRBV9; no firm D call. The germline gives CDR1 SGDLS, CDR2 YYNGEE. V was trimmed by 2 bases and J by 8 bases, leaving 13 bases between them. The length of the CDR3 is 14 residues. CDR3 nucleotide sequence: TGTGCCAGCAGCGTCGACACGGGCGGAGAAAAACTGTTTTTT. Its protein product is CASSVDTGGEKLFF.

The chain couples TRBV27 to TRBJ2-3; weak D call: TRBD2 (6 bases). The CDR3 is 14 residues long. The germline V gene has CDR1 MNHEY and CDR2 SMNVEV (reference sequence). Trimming shortened V by 3 bases and J by 1 base, and 8 bases separated the two germline ends. CDR3: CASSFAGRTDTQYF. Here the CDR3 DNA reads TGTGCCAGCAGTTTCGCGGGGCGCACAGATACGCAGTATTTT.

The rearrangement uses TRBV28 and TRBJ2-5; 12 nucleotides line up with TRBD2. The CDR3 loop spans 17 amino acids. CDR1 is MDHEN, CDR2 SYDVKM, per germline. The V and J ends lost 2 bases and 5 bases, in that order; junction bases with no gene match: 9. CDR3 loop: CASSLLAGGPESETQYF. The DNA for the CDR3 is TGTGCCAGCAGTTTACTAGCGGGAGGGCCTGAGTCGGAGACCCAGTACTTC. Full variable domain (rest looked up from reference TRBV28 and TRBJ2-5): DVKVTQSSRYLVKRTGEKVFLECVQDMDHENMFWYRQDPGLGLRLIYFSYDVKMKEKGDIPEGYSVSREKKERFSLILESASTNQTSMYLCASSLLAGGPESETQYFGPGTRLLVL.

This clonotype was recorded many times. V gene TRBV2 combines with J gene TRBJ2-7; D possibly uses TRBD1 or TRBD2 (6 bases each). CDR1 is SNHLY and CDR2 is FYNNEI in the germline V gene. V lost 6 bases, J lost 3 bases, and 12 bases lay in between. The CDR3 is made up of 13 amino acids. The CDR3 loop is CASSGGRGYEQYF. The CDR3 nucleotides are TGTGCCAGCAGCGGGGGCAGGGGCTACGAGCAGTACTTC.

This clonotype was seen repeatedly, ten times or more. The rearrangement joins TRBV11-2 to TRBJ2-1; 7 bases map to TRBD1. CDR1 and CDR2 from the germline V gene are SGHAT and FQNNGV. The CDR3 has 15 amino acids. The J segment lost 4 bases and the V segment lost 5 bases, leaving 8 bases of the junction unmatched. CDR3 protein: CASSVRDRPYNEQFF. DNA for the CDR3: TGTGCCAGCAGCGTCCGGGACAGACCATACAATGAGCAGTTCTTC.

In nucleotides, the CDR3 is TGTGCCAGCAGCCCCCGGACAGGGGCTGCAGATACGCAGTATTTT. Amino acid sequence: CASSPRTGAADTQYF. The chain is built from TRBV7-9 and TRBJ2-3, with 9 bases that match TRBD1. This CDR3 region has 15 residues. Germline V gives CDR1 SEHNR, CDR2 FQNEAQ (reference sequence). V was pared by 5 bases and J by 4 bases, with 7 bases of the junction left unmatched.

This clonotype has at least ten counts. The chain couples TRBV28 to TRBJ2-5; D possibly uses TRBD1 or TRBD2 (5 bases each). Germline V CDR1 and CDR2: MDHEN, SYDVKM. The V end lost 3 bases, the J end lost 12 bases, and 20 bases lay between the germline ends. The CDR3 totals 14 residues. CDR3 residues: CASSLDMESGIEYF. The CDR3 DNA follows: TGTGCCAGCAGTTTGGACATGGAATCGGGGATAGAGTACTTC. Using reference TRBV28 and TRBJ2-5 for the parts outside the CDR3, the full variable domain is DVKVTQSSRYLVKRTGEKVFLECVQDMDHENMFWYRQDPGLGLRLIYFSYDVKMKEKGDIPEGYSVSREKKERFSLILESASTNQTSMYLCASSLDMESGIEYFGPGTRLLVL.

The CDR3 sequence: CASSSGQGLEKLFF. DNA of the CDR3: TGCGCCAGCAGCTCAGGACAGGGTCTTGAAAAACTGTTTTTT. The V gene is TRBV5-1, the J gene TRBJ1-4, with 8 bases identical to TRBD1. There are 14 residues in the CDR3. The V and J ends lost 3 bases and 7 bases, in that order; junction bases with no gene match: 5. Germline-derived CDR1 and CDR2 are SGHRS and YFSETQ.

This clonotype was seen more than once but under ten times. The chain recombines TRBV27 with TRBJ2-6; D is ambiguous. The V gene lost 6 bases and the J gene lost 0 bases, with 6 bases spanning the gap. The CDR3 is 14 amino acids. Germline CDR1 and CDR2: MNHEY and SMNVEV (reference sequence). CDR3 sequence: CASRQISGANVLTF. In nucleotides, the CDR3 is TGTGCCAGCAGGCAGATCTCTGGGGCCAACGTCCTGACTTTC.

The CDR3 loop reads CASSDGGTPGRAFF. The CDR3 DNA is TGTGCCAGCAGTGACGGCGGGACACCTGGGCGTGCTTTCTTT. The chain uses TRBV6-1 and TRBJ1-1; D might be TRBD1 (6 bases). Trimming shortened V by 3 bases and J by 11 bases, and 19 bases separated the two germline ends. The CDR3 runs to 14 residues. Germline CDR1 reads MNHNS; CDR2 reads SASEGT.

V and J are TRBV9 and TRBJ1-2; 9 positions agree with TRBD1. Per the germline V gene, CDR1 is SGDLS and CDR2 is YYNGEE. The CDR3 spans 16 residues. V trimming: 1 base; J trimming: 4 bases; junction bases outside the gene matches: 8. Here the CDR3 reads CASSVTPPTGGYGYTF. CDR3 in DNA: TGTGCCAGCAGCGTAACCCCCCCGACAGGGGGCTATGGCTACACCTTC.

This clonotype was counted between two and nine times. The gene calls are TRBV5-4 and TRBJ2-1; 8 positions agree with TRBD1. The V and J ends lost 2 bases and 5 bases, in that order; junction bases with no gene match: 6. CDR1 and CDR2 (germline): SGHNT, YYREEE (reference sequence). This CDR3 spans 15 amino acids. CDR3 coding DNA: TGTGCCAGCAGCTTTATTACAGGGGGGAACAATGAGCAGTTCTTC. This encodes CASSFITGGNNEQFF. Full variable domain (rest looked up from reference TRBV5-4 and TRBJ2-1): ETGVTQSPTHLIKTRGQQVTLRCSSQSGHNTVSWYQQALGQGPQFIFQYYREEENGRGNFPPRFSGLQFPNYSSELNVNALELDDSALYLCASSFITGGNNEQFFGPGTRLTVL.

This clonotype has at least ten counts. The chain has TRBV6-1 and TRBJ2-7; weak D call: TRBD2 (6 bases). In germline, CDR1 is MNHNS, CDR2 SASEGT. Trimming pared 0 bases from V and 6 bases from J, leaving 12 bases between. The CDR3 covers 14 residues. The CDR3 spells CASSEAQGGFEQYF. The CDR3 nucleotides are TGTGCCAGCAGTGAAGCGCAAGGAGGGTTCGAGCAGTACTTC.

The V and J genes are TRBV7-9 and TRBJ2-3; either TRBD1 or TRBD2 may fit D (6 bases each). The CDR3 has 15 amino acids. Trimming removed 8 bases at V and 2 bases at J, with 17 bases between. Germline V gene lookup returns CDR1 SEHNR and CDR2 FQNEAQ (reference sequence). The CDR3 nucleotides read TGTGCCAGCCGGATAGGGGGAGGATTCACAGATACGCAGTATTTT. The encoded protein is CASRIGGGFTDTQYF.

The sample holds many counts of this clonotype. V is TRBV28 and J is TRBJ2-3, with TRBD1 matching 8 bases. From germline, CDR1 is MDHEN and CDR2 SYDVKM. There are 13 residues in the CDR3. V dropped 7 bases and J dropped 2; count of bases not matched to a gene: 2. The CDR3 reads CASKGQATDTQYF. The CDR3 DNA reads TGTGCCAGCAAGGGACAGGCCACAGATACGCAGTATTTT.

For this clonotype: A read error may produce the germline difference seen at one junction end. V gene TRBV5-5 combines with J gene TRBJ1-2; D is perhaps TRBD1 (5 bases). Germline V gene lookup returns CDR1 SGHKS and CDR2 YYEKEE (reference sequence). The CDR3 runs to 16 residues. CDR3 bases: TGCGCCAGCAGCCAAAGCATCCGGGACGGCGAATATGGCTACACCTTC. Translating it yields CASSQSIRDGEYGYTF. The full variable domain, in which reference TRBV5-5 and TRBJ1-2 provide the parts outside the CDR3, is DAGVTQSPTHLIKTRGQQVTLRCSPISGHKSVSWYQQVLGQGPQFIFQYYEKEERGRGNFPDRFSARQFPNYSSELNVNALLLGDSALYLCASSQSIRDGEYGYTFGSGTRLTVV.

This clonotype was found a few times. This may come from a read error, since a much larger clone is one base off. The CDR3 region has the DNA TGTGCCAGCACCCAGCGCGGGGGGATCAGAACAACTAATGAACAACTGTTTTTT. It specifies CASTQRGGIRTTNEQLFF. This sequence joins TRBV28 and TRBJ1-4; perhaps TRBD1 as D (5 bases). Germline lookup yields CDR1 MDHEN and CDR2 SYDVKM. The CDR3 is 18 residues long.

This clonotype was seen at least ten times. This chain joins TRBV4-1 and TRBJ1-3, with D unresolved. The CDR3 loop spans 14 amino acids. Germline CDR1 reads MGHRA; CDR2 reads YSYEKL. Trimming stripped 1 base from V and 10 bases from J, with 14 bases between. The CDR3 here is CASSQGSRIETIYF. The CDR3 coding sequence is TGCGCCAGCAGCCAAGGATCAAGGATTGAAACCATATATTTT.

There are many counts of this clonotype. The chain is built from TRBV6-1 and TRBJ2-1; 10 positions agree with TRBD2. J was trimmed by 8 bases and V by 4 bases; bases with no gene match: 8. Per germline, CDR1 MNHNS and CDR2 SASEGT. The CDR3 is made up of 15 amino acids. The CDR3 region has the DNA TGTGCCAGCAGTGTTTCTAGCGGGAGTTTTCATGAGCAGTTCTTC. This gives the protein CASSVSSGSFHEQFF.

A word on this clonotype: One junction end does not reproduce the germline sequence, and a read error may be involved. V usage is TRBV5-1 and J usage is TRBJ2-4; TRBD1 is a possible D gene (5 bases). CDR1 and CDR2 from the germline V gene are SGHRS and YFSETQ. CDR3 length: 14 residues. CDR3 sequence: CASSPQVPKNIQYF. The CDR3, as DNA: TGTGCCAGCAGTCCACAGGTACCCAAAAACATTCAGTACTTC.

This chain joins TRBV5-4 and TRBJ2-2; D not resolved. The CDR3 is 15 amino acids. Looked up from germline, CDR1 is SGHNT and CDR2 is YYREEE (reference sequence). The germline V and J ends were trimmed by 4 bases and 1 base, with 11 bases remaining between them. CDR3 nucleotide sequence: TGTGCCAGCAGCGCACAGCATCTGAACACCGGGGAGCTGTTTTTT. The encoded protein is CASSAQHLNTGELFF.

This clonotype was seen ten or more times. The CDR3 nucleotides read TGTGCCAGCAGCTTAGGGCCAGGGACAACCTACGAGCAGTACTTC. Its translation: CASSLGPGTTYEQYF. The V gene is TRBV11-2, the J gene TRBJ2-7; perhaps TRBD1 as D (6 bases). Trimming shortened V by 1 base and J by 2 bases, and 12 bases separated the two germline ends. Germline CDR1 reads SGHAT; CDR2 reads FQNNGV. The CDR3 consists of 15 residues.

This clonotype has a handful of counts. The chain uses TRBV6-6 and TRBJ1-1; 7 nucleotides align to TRBD1. Trimming cost V 2 bases and J 6 bases; bases outside gene matches: 6. Germline CDR1 and CDR2: MNHNY and SVGAGI (reference sequence). The CDR3 has 14 amino acids. The CDR3 sequence is CASSYDRVGAEAFF. In DNA, the CDR3 is TGTGCCAGCAGTTACGACAGGGTGGGGGCTGAAGCTTTCTTT.

The chain has TRBV20-1 and TRBJ2-2, with D unresolved. This CDR3 has 12 residues. The germline V gene encodes CDR1 DFQATT and CDR2 SNEGSKA (reference sequence). Trimming removed 6 bases from V and 5 bases from J, with 10 bases in between. The CDR3: CSAVRETGELFF. Written as DNA, the CDR3 is TGCAGTGCGGTTAGGGAAACCGGGGAGCTGTTTTTT.

This clonotype was observed a handful of times. The chain recombines TRBV9 with TRBJ2-1; 11 bases agree with TRBD1. CDR1 is SGDLS, CDR2 YYNGEE, per germline. The CDR3 covers 18 residues. Trimming at V came to 2 bases and at J to 1 base, leaving 8 bases not matched to a gene. The CDR3 bases are TGTGCCAGCAGCGTCAGGACAGGGGGCCCGCGATCCTACAATGAGCAGTTCTTC. It translates to CASSVRTGGPRSYNEQFF.

This clonotype came up a few times. As DNA, the CDR3 is TGTGCCTGGAGTGTACCCCGGGGGGGTAAACAGCCCCAGCATTTT. Its translation is CAWSVPRGGKQPQHF. The chain has TRBV30 and TRBJ1-5; D is possibly TRBD1 (5 bases). Germline values: CDR1 GTSNPN, CDR2 SVGIG (reference sequence). V was trimmed by 0 bases and J by 7 bases, leaving 16 bases between them. This CDR3 has 15 residues.

This clonotype came up many times. The chain carries TRBV13 and TRBJ2-1; TRBD1 matches 7 bases. The CDR3 has 13 residues. V dropped 5 bases and J dropped 5; count of bases not matched to a gene: 3. The V gene's germline CDR1 is PRHDT and CDR2 FYEKMQ (reference sequence). CDR3 loop: CASSPQGDNEQFF. CDR3 coding DNA: TGTGCCAGCAGCCCCCAGGGGGACAATGAGCAGTTCTTC.

In its sample, this clonotype was seen a few times. The CDR3 bases are TGCGCCAGCAGCTTAATAGGGGGAGTCTATGGCTACACCTTC. It encodes CASSLIGGVYGYTF. This chain connects TRBV5-1 to TRBJ1-2; tentative D call: TRBD1 (6 bases). Trimming cost V 2 bases and J 4 bases, with 12 bases left between them. The CDR3 is made up of 14 amino acids. The germline CDR1 and CDR2 sequences are SGHRS and YFSETQ.

Concerning this clonotype itself: The junction differs from germline at one of its ends, possibly a read error. This rearrangement joins TRBV5-1 to TRBJ2-2, with 8 positions matching TRBD1. Germline loops: CDR1 SGHRS, CDR2 YFSETQ. The CDR3 is 13 residues long. The CDR3 DNA reads TGCGCCAGCAGAAGACAGGGGTCCGGGGAGTTGTTTTTT. This gives the protein CASRRQGSGELFF.